One sample yielded the 14 T cell receptor beta chains listed below, sequenced in a study of T cell responses to AZD1222 COVID-19 vaccine. Clones were sequenced by immunoSEQ multiplex PCR, and TCRdb holds only the in-frame ones, with some missing. The sample records about 150,000 clones, over 85% being singletons. The sample was peripheral blood, taken on day 0 of AZD1222 vaccination. The receptors shown here come from an adult in good health.

The chain has TRBV5-4 and TRBJ2-7; the match to TRBD2 covers 12 bases. The CDR3 is made up of 14 amino acids. The trim removed 4 bases at V and 4 bases at J, leaving 3 bases unmatched. CDR1 SGHNT and CDR2 YYREEE come from the germline V gene (reference sequence). Here the CDR3 reads CASSQTSGSYEQYF. The CDR3 DNA reads as TGTGCCAGCAGCCAGACTAGCGGGAGTTACGAGCAGTACTTC.

The V gene is TRBV5-1, the J gene TRBJ2-1, with D tentatively TRBD2 (5 bases). This CDR3 has 17 amino acids. With 0 bases removed from V and 2 bases from J, the gap between germline ends came to 15 bases. Germline values: CDR1 SGHRS, CDR2 YFSETQ. Written as DNA, the CDR3 is TGCGCCAGCAGCTTGGTAGTCGGGGTATCGGCCTACAATGAGCAGTTCTTC. Translation: CASSLVVGVSAYNEQFF.

For the CDR3, the DNA is TGCGCCAGCAGCTTGGGGCTTCCTCGGGGCGAGCAGTTCTTC. This gives the protein CASSLGLPRGEQFF. The chain employs TRBV5-1 and TRBJ2-1, with D perhaps assigned TRBD1 or TRBD2 (5 bases each). The CDR3 spans 14 residues. Germline loops: CDR1 SGHRS, CDR2 YFSETQ. V lost 0 bases, J lost 10 bases, and 14 bases lay in between.

The chain carries TRBV6-5 and TRBJ1-3; TRBD1 agrees at 7 bases. The CDR3 spans 16 residues. Germline CDR1 MNHEY, CDR2 SVGAGI. After removal of 4 bases from V and 1 base from J, the junction contained 7 bases not matched to a gene. The CDR3 sequence is CASSLTPTGSGNTIYF. CDR3 in DNA: TGTGCCAGCAGTTTGACCCCGACAGGGTCTGGAAACACCATATATTTT.

The DNA for the CDR3 is TGCGCCAGCAGCCAAGTGTCCCGGAGGGTCGGAAAACTGTTTTTT. Amino acids: CASSQVSRRVGKLFF. This chain joins TRBV4-1 and TRBJ1-4; D ambiguous. V lost 1 base and J 10 bases, leaving 16 bases between the germline ends. Germline CDR1 reads MGHRA; CDR2 reads YSYEKL. The CDR3 contains 15 residues.

This sequence joins TRBV11-2 and TRBJ1-3; 7 bases fit TRBD1. CDR1 is SGHAT, CDR2 FQNNGV, per germline. The CDR3 has 12 amino acids. V trimming: 5 bases; J trimming: 7 bases; junction bases outside the gene matches: 2. The CDR3 DNA reads as TGTGCCAGCAGCCTACAGGGGAACACCATATATTTT. It encodes CASSLQGNTIYF.

The gene calls are TRBV30 and TRBJ1-1; D possibly corresponds to TRBD1 (6 bases). The CDR3 length is 12 residues. Germline V lookup: CDR1 GTSNPN, CDR2 SVGIG (reference sequence). V lost 3 bases, J lost 1 base, and 6 bases lay in between. CDR3 in DNA: TGTGCCTGGAGACAGGGGAACACTGAAGCTTTCTTT. Its protein is CAWRQGNTEAFF.

J is TRBJ2-3 and V is TRBV7-9; TRBD2 matches at 10 bases. The CDR3 loop spans 15 amino acids. Germline assignment: CDR1 SEHNR and CDR2 FQNEAQ (reference sequence). Losses at the gene ends were 5 bases for V and 3 bases for J; bases not matched to a gene: 5. CDR3 amino acids: CASSPISGRTDTQYF. The CDR3, as DNA: TGTGCCAGCAGCCCCATTAGCGGGAGGACAGATACGCAGTATTTT.

The V gene is TRBV6-1, the J gene TRBJ1-2, with 7 bases aligning to TRBD1. Germline V gene lookup returns CDR1 MNHNS and CDR2 SASEGT. There are 13 residues in the CDR3. V was pared by 3 bases and J by 7 bases, with 5 bases of the junction left unmatched. CDR3 DNA: TGTGCCAGCAGTGACGACAGGGTGGGTGGCTACACCTTC. It specifies CASSDDRVGGYTF.

The chain uses TRBV19 and TRBJ2-5, with D maybe TRBD2 (6 bases). The germline V gene encodes CDR1 LNHDA and CDR2 SQIVND (reference sequence). Trimming removed 7 bases at V and 5 bases at J, with 11 bases between. This CDR3 has 12 amino acids. DNA of the CDR3: TGTGCCAGTATAGGAGCGGGTGAGACCCAGTACTTC. This gives the protein CASIGAGETQYF.

The genes are TRBV5-6 and TRBJ2-7, with 9 positions matching TRBD1. The CDR3 runs to 15 residues. From germline, CDR1 is SGHDT and CDR2 YYEEEE. V was clipped by 4 bases and J by 7 bases; unmatched bases: 12. The CDR3, as DNA: TGTGCCAGCAGCCCGGACGGGACAGGGTTTGTTGAGCAGTACTTC. As protein: CASSPDGTGFVEQYF.

The gene calls are TRBV29-1 and TRBJ2-7, with D tentatively TRBD2 (6 bases). Deletions cut 5 bases from V and 0 bases from J, with 14 bases between. CDR1 and CDR2 (germline): SQVTM, ANQGSEA. The CDR3 is 14 residues long. The CDR3: CSVSAGTSSYEQYF. The CDR3 DNA is TGCAGCGTTTCTGCGGGAACGAGCTCCTACGAGCAGTACTTC.

J is TRBJ1-2 and V is TRBV2, with D perhaps matching TRBD1 (6 bases). The CDR3 is made up of 14 amino acids. Germline-derived CDR1 and CDR2 are SNHLY and FYNNEI. Trimming removed 3 bases at V and 3 bases at J, with 11 bases between. CDR3 sequence reads: CASSDWDTYYGYTF. The CDR3 DNA reads as TGTGCCAGCAGTGATTGGGACACTTACTATGGCTACACCTTC.

The chain has TRBV2 and TRBJ1-5, with 7 nucleotides matching TRBD1. Germline CDR1 is SNHLY and CDR2 is FYNNEI. CDR3 length: 15 amino acids. V was clipped by 7 bases and J by 4 bases; unmatched bases: 10. The CDR3 sequence: CASTPRDSINQPQHF. The DNA for the CDR3 is TGTGCCAGCACCCCCCGGGACAGCATAAATCAGCCCCAGCATTTT.